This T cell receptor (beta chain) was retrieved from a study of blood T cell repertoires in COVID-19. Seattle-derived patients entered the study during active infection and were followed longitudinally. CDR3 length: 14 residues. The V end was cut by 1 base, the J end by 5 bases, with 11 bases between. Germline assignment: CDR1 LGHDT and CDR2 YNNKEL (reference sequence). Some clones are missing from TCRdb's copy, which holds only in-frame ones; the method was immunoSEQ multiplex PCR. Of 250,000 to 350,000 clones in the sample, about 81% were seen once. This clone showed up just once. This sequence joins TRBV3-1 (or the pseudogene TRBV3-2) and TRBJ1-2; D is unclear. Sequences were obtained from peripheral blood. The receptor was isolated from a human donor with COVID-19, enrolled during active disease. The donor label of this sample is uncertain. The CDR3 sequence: CASSQVGREYGYTF. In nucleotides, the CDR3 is TGTGCCAGCAGCCAAGTCGGACGGGAATATGGCTACACCTTC.